What follows are 31 T cell receptor beta chains derived from one specimen sequenced in a study of CD8 T cells in Susac syndrome. A quantity of about 0.5 to 1 ug RNA underwent reverse transcription using random hexamers. MiXCR, applied by TCRdb to the immunoSEQ multiplex PCR reads, yields one record per CDR3 protein. The sample comprises 150,000 to 200,000 distinct CDR3 sequences, 91% of which are singletons, and around 0.079% rests with the top ten. Sequences were obtained from CD4+ T cells from PBMCs. These receptors were collected from a human donor with Susac syndrome.

J is TRBJ2-5 and V is TRBV6-2 or TRBV6-3, with 12 nucleotides matching TRBD2. Germline assignment: CDR1 MNHEY and CDR2 SVGEGT. The CDR3 sequence is 18 residues long. With V trimmed by 3 bases and J by 5 bases, 13 bases remained unmatched. This chain's CDR3 is CASSYQPRLAGDLETQYF. The CDR3 nucleotides are TGTGCCAGCAGTTATCAACCGCGACTAGCGGGAGATTTGGAGACCCAGTACTTC.

Remarks on this clonotype: Relative to the germline gene, one junction end is altered; a read error may explain this. This chain joins TRBV3-1 and TRBJ2-6; perhaps D is TRBD1 or TRBD2 (5 bases each). The germline gives CDR1 LGHDT, CDR2 YNNKEL (reference sequence). The CDR3 covers 15 residues. CDR3 sequence: CASSPGYYGANALTF. For the CDR3, the DNA is TGTGCCAGCAGCCCAGGGTATTACGGGGCCAACGCCCTGACTTTC.

The genes are TRBV3-1 and TRBJ2-7, with 9 nucleotides matching TRBD2. The germline V gene encodes CDR1 LGHDT and CDR2 YNNKEL (reference sequence). The CDR3 is made up of 13 amino acids. V lost 1 base to trimming and J lost 12 bases; unmatched junction nucleotides: 7. In nucleotides, the CDR3 is TGTGCCAGCAGCCAAGGCGGGACTAGCTCCCTGTACTTC. Translated: CASSQGGTSSLYF.

The chain combines TRBV29-1 with TRBJ2-5; 8 bases agree with TRBD1. The germline V gene has CDR1 SQVTM and CDR2 ANQGSEA. The CDR3 sequence is 12 residues long. V was pared by 7 bases and J by 3 bases, with 4 bases of the junction left unmatched. The CDR3, as DNA: TGCAGCGGGACAGGGAAAAAAGAGACCCAGTACTTC. Amino acid sequence: CSGTGKKETQYF.

This chain connects TRBV2 to TRBJ1-2, with TRBD1 matching over 8 bases. Germline V CDR1 and CDR2: SNHLY, FYNNEI. Losses at the gene ends were 7 bases for V and 8 bases for J; bases not matched to a gene: 12. This CDR3 is built from 14 residues. The CDR3 loop is CASTADRESRGYTF. In nucleotides, the CDR3 is TGTGCCAGCACCGCGGACAGGGAGTCACGGGGCTACACCTTC.

The chain employs TRBV11-2 and TRBJ2-5; D may be TRBD2 (6 bases). From germline, CDR1 is SGHAT and CDR2 FQNNGV. CDR3 size: 14 residues. V lost 7 bases and J lost 7, with 19 bases in between. CDR3 in DNA: TGTGCCAGCACCCCTGGGGACTCTAGGTTGACCCAGTACTTC. This codes for CASTPGDSRLTQYF.

In this sample, this clonotype turned up a few times. The rearrangement links TRBV6-2 or TRBV6-3 to TRBJ1-5; D might be TRBD1 (6 bases). The germline V gene encodes CDR1 MNHEY and CDR2 SVGEGT. There are 14 residues in the CDR3. Trimming left V 2 bases short and J 7 bases short, with 12 bases between. CDR3 nucleotides: TGTGCCAGCAGTTACCGGGGGGCTAGGCAGCCCCAGCATTTT. This encodes CASSYRGARQPQHF.

V usage is TRBV7-2 and J usage is TRBJ1-1, with D perhaps TRBD1 (6 bases). There are 15 residues in the CDR3. Germline lookup yields CDR1 SGHTA and CDR2 FQGNSA. Trimming removed 6 bases from V and 5 bases from J, with 19 bases in between. CDR3 protein: CASSLTAGVGTEAFF. CDR3 nucleotides: TGTGCCAGCAGTCTCACGGCAGGGGTGGGGACTGAAGCTTTCTTT. The complete variable domain, with remaining parts taken from reference TRBV7-2 and TRBJ1-1, reads GAGVSQSPSNKVTEKGKDVELRCDPISGHTALYWYRQSLGQGLEFLIYFQGNSAPDKSGLPSDRFSAERTGGSVSTLTIQRTQQEDSAVYLCASSLTAGVGTEAFFGQGTRLTVV.

The chain is built from TRBV7-9 and TRBJ2-6; 11 nucleotides match TRBD1. V trimming: 5 bases; J trimming: 2 bases; junction bases outside the gene matches: 5. The CDR3 consists of 17 residues. Germline V gene lookup returns CDR1 SEHNR and CDR2 FQNEAQ (reference sequence). The CDR3 nucleotides read TGTGCCAGCAGCGGACAGGGGGCTGTGGCTGGGGCCAACGTCCTGACTTTC. As protein: CASSGQGAVAGANVLTF.

CDR3 coding DNA: TGTGCCAGCAGTTTAGCGCTTTCGGTCCACGAGCAGTACTTC. Residues: CASSLALSVHEQYF. The rearrangement uses TRBV12-3 or TRBV12-4 and TRBJ2-7, with D unresolved. The CDR3 extends over 14 amino acids. The V end was cut by 0 bases, the J end by 5 bases, with 11 bases between.

The chain employs TRBV4-2 and TRBJ1-5; D gene unclear. V was clipped by 1 base and J by 0 bases, with 7 bases between them. The CDR3 has 15 amino acids. Germline V gene sequence: CDR1 LGHNA, CDR2 YNFKEQ. CDR3 sequence reads: CASSQVPDSNQPQHF. The CDR3 DNA sequence: TGTGCCAGCAGCCAAGTACCTGATAGCAATCAGCCCCAGCATTTT.

The chain carries TRBV28 and TRBJ1-5, with D possibly matching TRBD1 (5 bases). Trimming removed 8 bases from V and 5 bases from J, with 10 bases in between. This CDR3 is 12 amino acids long. The germline V gene has CDR1 MDHEN and CDR2 SYDVKM. CDR3 in amino acids: CASHQQDQPQHF. In DNA, the CDR3 is TGTGCCAGCCATCAACAGGATCAGCCCCAGCATTTT.

The chain couples TRBV5-4 to TRBJ2-3; tentative D call: TRBD2 (6 bases). The CDR3 length is 14 residues. Per germline, CDR1 SGHNT and CDR2 YYREEE (reference sequence). V shed 3 bases and J shed 1 base, with 9 bases lying between them. DNA of the CDR3: TGTGCCAGCAGCTCCAAGCGGGGCACAGATACGCAGTATTTT. It translates to CASSSKRGTDTQYF. Supplemented by reference TRBV5-4 and TRBJ2-3, the full variable domain reads ETGVTQSPTHLIKTRGQQVTLRCSSQSGHNTVSWYQQALGQGPQFIFQYYREEENGRGNFPPRFSGLQFPNYSSELNVNALELDDSALYLCASSSKRGTDTQYFGPGTRLTVL.

The V call is TRBV5-4, the J call TRBJ2-7, with a weak D call TRBD2 (6 bases). V lost 4 bases and J lost 1, with 15 bases in between. The CDR3 totals 15 residues. Germline V gene sequence: CDR1 SGHNT, CDR2 YYREEE (reference sequence). The CDR3 DNA follows: TGTGCCAGCAGCCTTAGAGGAGGGAGGTCCTACGAGCAGTACTTC. Residues: CASSLRGGRSYEQYF.

This sequence joins TRBV18 and TRBJ2-7; TRBD2 matches at 12 bases. From germline, CDR1 is KGHSH and CDR2 LQKENI. Trimming at V came to 1 base and at J to 2 bases, leaving 6 bases not matched to a gene. The CDR3 length is 17 residues. CDR3 sequence reads: CASSPRSSSGGAYEQYF. The CDR3 region has the DNA TGTGCCAGCTCACCACGATCCTCTAGCGGGGGGGCCTACGAGCAGTACTTC.

As DNA, the CDR3 is TGTGCCAGCAGTCCAGGACAGGGGCCGTCCCCAGAGACCCAGTACTTC. It yields the protein CASSPGQGPSPETQYF. The gene calls are TRBV27 and TRBJ2-5; 9 nucleotides match TRBD1. The germline CDR1 and CDR2 sequences are MNHEY and SMNVEV (reference sequence). The ends lost 5 bases at V and 4 bases at J; junction bases unmatched: 11. The CDR3 spans 16 residues.

The rearrangement uses TRBV24-1 and TRBJ2-1, with unresolved D. Trimming pared 1 base from V and 0 bases from J, leaving 12 bases between. From germline, CDR1 is KGHDR and CDR2 SFDVKD. This CDR3 has 17 residues. Here the CDR3 reads CATSDFNKQGSYNEQFF. CDR3 nucleotide sequence: TGTGCCACCAGTGATTTCAATAAACAAGGCTCCTACAATGAGCAGTTCTTC.

This chain links TRBV23-1 with TRBJ2-3; no reliable D call. TRBV23-1 belongs to the ORF category, with a function that is uncertain. Trimming took off 3 bases at V and 1 base at J, with 11 bases between the two ends. The CDR3 sequence is 15 residues long. The CDR3 DNA sequence: TGCGCCAGCAGTCACCTTGACATCGGCACAGATACGCAGTATTTT. This gives the protein CASSHLDIGTDTQYF.

The chain employs TRBV30 and TRBJ1-1; 10 bases map to TRBD1. With 6 bases clipped from V and 0 bases from J, the junction kept 25 bases outside the gene matches. The CDR3 has 21 residues. CDR1 and CDR2 (germline): GTSNPN, SVGIG (reference sequence). CDR3 protein: CACTSPPGQGFPPRMNTEAFF. CDR3 DNA: TGTGCCTGTACCTCCCCTCCGGGACAGGGGTTCCCCCCTCGGATGAACACTGAAGCTTTCTTT.

V is TRBV3-1 and J is TRBJ2-6; 13 positions match TRBD2. V lost 4 bases and J lost 0; bases outside the gene matches: 3. Germline V gives CDR1 LGHDT, CDR2 YNNKEL (reference sequence). The CDR3 runs 18 residues. The chain's CDR3 is CASSLTSGGASGANVLTF. The CDR3 DNA sequence: TGTGCCAGCAGCCTAACTAGCGGGGGGGCCTCTGGGGCCAACGTCCTGACTTTC.

The V call is TRBV20-1, the J call TRBJ2-5; 8 nucleotides match TRBD2. The J segment lost 1 base and the V segment lost 6 bases, leaving 7 bases of the junction unmatched. This CDR3 region has 14 residues. Germline loops: CDR1 DFQATT, CDR2 SNEGSKA (reference sequence). The CDR3 DNA is TGCAGTGCCTCGGGAGCGGGAGTCCAAGAGACCCAGTACTTC. Translated: CSASGAGVQETQYF.

The chain combines TRBV20-1 with TRBJ2-3, with D perhaps TRBD2 (5 bases). Per the germline V gene, CDR1 is DFQATT and CDR2 is SNEGSKA (reference sequence). This CDR3 spans 13 amino acids. Trimming left V 3 bases short and J 2 bases short, with 9 bases between. The CDR3 is CSARDSYTDTQYF. CDR3 DNA: TGCAGTGCTAGGGACTCCTACACAGATACGCAGTATTTT.

This chain connects TRBV11-2 to TRBJ2-3, with TRBD1 as a possible D gene (5 bases). Germline values: CDR1 SGHAT, CDR2 FQNNGV. The CDR3 covers 14 residues. V was trimmed by 3 bases and J by 2 bases, leaving 9 bases between them. The CDR3 DNA reads TGTGCCAGCAGCTTGGGGCAGACCACAGATACGCAGTATTTT. This codes for CASSLGQTTDTQYF.

In this sample, this clonotype turned up a few times. V and J are TRBV7-2 and TRBJ1-5; D not resolved. This CDR3 spans 16 amino acids. Germline CDR1 reads SGHTA; CDR2 reads FQGNSA. The germline V and J ends were trimmed by 0 bases and 0 bases, with 9 bases remaining between them. This CDR3 is CASSLATSNSNQPQHF. The CDR3 nucleotides are TGTGCCAGCAGCTTAGCGACAAGCAATAGCAATCAGCCCCAGCATTTT.

This chain uses TRBV4-1 with TRBJ2-7, with 8 bases lining up with TRBD1. CDR1 is MGHRA and CDR2 is YSYEKL in the germline V gene. The CDR3 has 18 amino acids. Losses at the gene ends were 0 bases for V and 5 bases for J; bases not matched to a gene: 15. Here the CDR3 reads CASSQDPPMTGALDEQYF. CDR3 nucleotides: TGCGCCAGCAGCCAAGATCCCCCCATGACAGGGGCGTTAGACGAGCAGTACTTC.

In this sample, this clonotype turned up once. This chain connects TRBV12-3 or TRBV12-4 to TRBJ1-4, with TRBD1 matching over 11 bases. The V gene end was trimmed by 6 bases and the J gene end by 8 bases; junction bases not matched to a gene: 8. This CDR3 region has 15 residues. The CDR3 spells CASRRTGTGGEKLFF. The CDR3 nucleotides are TGTGCCAGCAGACGGACCGGGACAGGGGGGGAAAAACTGTTTTTT.

The count of this clonotype is one. The rearrangement links TRBV9 to TRBJ1-1; D is possibly TRBD1 (5 bases). The CDR3 totals 14 residues. The germline V gene encodes CDR1 SGDLS and CDR2 YYNGEE. Trimming took off 2 bases at V and 1 base at J, with 9 bases between the two ends. This CDR3 is CASSVGGRNTEAFF. CDR3 sequence (DNA): TGTGCCAGCAGCGTGGGGGGACGGAACACTGAAGCTTTCTTT.

This chain uses TRBV20-1 with TRBJ2-3; no clear D gene. The V and J ends lost 6 bases and 4 bases respectively, with 14 bases between them. The CDR3 sequence is 13 residues long. CDR1 is DFQATT, CDR2 SNEGSKA, per germline (reference sequence). In DNA form, the CDR3 reads TGCAGTGCCGCCCATGGCACCCCAGATACGCAGTATTTT. The encoded protein is CSAAHGTPDTQYF.

The DNA for the CDR3 is TGCGCCAGCAGCACAGGACAGCCGTCTAGCACAGATACGCAGTATTTT. Its protein is CASSTGQPSSTDTQYF. The V gene is TRBV5-1, the J gene TRBJ2-3; tentative D call: TRBD1 (6 bases). Trimming took 4 bases from V and 0 from J, leaving 15 bases between them. The CDR3 contains 16 residues. CDR1 SGHRS and CDR2 YFSETQ come from the germline V gene.

The chain combines TRBV20-1 with TRBJ1-2; D remains ambiguous. In germline, CDR1 is DFQATT, CDR2 SNEGSKA (reference sequence). The CDR3 consists of 12 residues. Trimming cost V 1 base and J 0 bases, with 3 bases left between them. CDR3 bases: TGCAGTGCTAGAGGGACTAACTATGGCTACACCTTC. As protein: CSARGTNYGYTF.

This clonotype was counted a single time. The V gene is TRBV18, the J gene TRBJ2-2, with a weak D call TRBD1 (6 bases). CDR1 KGHSH and CDR2 LQKENI come from the germline V gene. Between the trimmed V and J ends, which lost 2 bases and 4 bases, there was a span of 11 bases. This CDR3 has 15 residues. In DNA, the CDR3 is TGTGCCAGCTCACCATACGCAGGGGTCACCGGGGAGCTGTTTTTT. This gives the protein CASSPYAGVTGELFF.